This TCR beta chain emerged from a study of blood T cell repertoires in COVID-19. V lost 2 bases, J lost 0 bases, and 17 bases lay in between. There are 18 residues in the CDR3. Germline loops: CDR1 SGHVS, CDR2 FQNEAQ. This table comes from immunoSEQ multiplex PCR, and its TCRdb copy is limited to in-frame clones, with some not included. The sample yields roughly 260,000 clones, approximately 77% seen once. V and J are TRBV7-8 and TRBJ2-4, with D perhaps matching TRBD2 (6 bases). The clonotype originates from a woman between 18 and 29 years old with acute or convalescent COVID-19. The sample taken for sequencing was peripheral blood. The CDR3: CASSLRPRGILAKNIQYF. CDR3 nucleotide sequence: TGTGCCAGCAGCTTACGCCCTCGGGGGATACTAGCCAAAAACATTCAGTACTTC. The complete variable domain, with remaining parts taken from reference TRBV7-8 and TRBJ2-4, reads GAGVSQSPRYKVAKRGQDVALRCDPISGHVSLFWYQQALGQGPEFLTYFQNEAQLDKSGLPSDRFFAERPEGSVSTLKIQRTQQEDSAVYLCASSLRPRGILAKNIQYFGAGTRLSVL.